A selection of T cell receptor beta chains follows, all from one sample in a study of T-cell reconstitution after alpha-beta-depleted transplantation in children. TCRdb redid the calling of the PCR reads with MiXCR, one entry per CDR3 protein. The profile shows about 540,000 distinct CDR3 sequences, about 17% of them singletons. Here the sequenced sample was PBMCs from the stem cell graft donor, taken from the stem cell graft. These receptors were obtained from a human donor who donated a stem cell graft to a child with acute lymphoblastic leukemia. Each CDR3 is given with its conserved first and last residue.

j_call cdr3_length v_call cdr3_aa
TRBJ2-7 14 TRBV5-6 CASSLAALPYEQYF
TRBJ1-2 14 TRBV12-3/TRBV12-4 CASSLAPENYGYTF
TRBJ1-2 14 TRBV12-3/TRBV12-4 CASSFDRGLGGYTF
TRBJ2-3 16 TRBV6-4 CASSDPGLAGTDTQYF
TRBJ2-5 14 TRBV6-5 CASGTSGRIETQYF
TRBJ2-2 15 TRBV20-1 CSAPAGGREAGELFF
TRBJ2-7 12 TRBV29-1 CSVRDGGPEQYF
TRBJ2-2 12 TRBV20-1 CSGGGPTGELFF
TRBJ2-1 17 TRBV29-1 CRKSLAGGGNSYNEQFF
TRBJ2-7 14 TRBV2 CASNVAGGLGEQYF
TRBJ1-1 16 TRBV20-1 CSARRQVRFSTTEAFF
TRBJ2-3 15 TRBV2 CASREAGAGTDTQYF
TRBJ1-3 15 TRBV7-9 CASSLVRPSGNTIYF
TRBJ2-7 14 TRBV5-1 CASSLYGVPYEQYF
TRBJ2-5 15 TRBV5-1 CASGEGQGVRETQYF
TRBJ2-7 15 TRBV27 CASSPTSGRLFEQYF
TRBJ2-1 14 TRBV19 CASSLGTQQDEQFF
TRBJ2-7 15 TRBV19 CASTFRSSSSYEQYF
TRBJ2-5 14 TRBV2 CASRVDRGGETQYF
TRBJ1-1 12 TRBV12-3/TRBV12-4 CASSLGVAEAFF
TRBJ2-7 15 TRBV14 CASSQDRGPTYEQYF
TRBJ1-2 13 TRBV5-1 CASSEGQLYGYTF
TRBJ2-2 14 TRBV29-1 CSGQGRANTGELFF
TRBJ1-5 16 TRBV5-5 CASSPDEGNSNQPQHF
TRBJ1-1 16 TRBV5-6 CASSLALGRVATEAFF
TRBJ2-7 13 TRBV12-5 CASGLEGSYEQYF
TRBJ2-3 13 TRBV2 CASQGLATDTQYF
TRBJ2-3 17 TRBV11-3 CASSFGVLGRSTDTQYF
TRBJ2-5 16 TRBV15 CATSSTPGLAPETQYF
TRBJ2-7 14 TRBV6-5 CASSYFEASYEQYF
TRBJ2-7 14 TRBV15 CATSRTQSPYEQYF
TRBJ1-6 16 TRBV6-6 CASFDTGGGWSSPLHF
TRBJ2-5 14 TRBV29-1 CSVERSGRMETQYF
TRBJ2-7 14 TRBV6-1 CASRTGTGDYEQYF
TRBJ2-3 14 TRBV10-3 CAISVSTSTDTQYF
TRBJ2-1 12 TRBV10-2 CASRLAGVEQFF
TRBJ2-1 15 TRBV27 CASEAGGGSYNEQFF
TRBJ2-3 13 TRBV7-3 CASSLILSDTQYF
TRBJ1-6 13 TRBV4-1 CASSQDLESPLHF
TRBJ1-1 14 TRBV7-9 CASRSGGGNTEAFF
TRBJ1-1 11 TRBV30 CAWIRGTEAFF
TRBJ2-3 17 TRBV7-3 CASSLTPTSGITDTQYF
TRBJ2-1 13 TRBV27 CASSLSGFHEQFF
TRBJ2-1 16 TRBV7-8 CASSLVGGGLYNEQFF
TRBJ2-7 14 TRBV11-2 CASSFSGWSYEQYF
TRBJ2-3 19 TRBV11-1 CASSLVPSGRNGGTDTQYF
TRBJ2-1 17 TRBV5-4 CASSSGLAVTEDNEQFF
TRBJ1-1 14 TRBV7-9 CASSLATGQNEAFF
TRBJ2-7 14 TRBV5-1 CASSLRQVGYEQYF